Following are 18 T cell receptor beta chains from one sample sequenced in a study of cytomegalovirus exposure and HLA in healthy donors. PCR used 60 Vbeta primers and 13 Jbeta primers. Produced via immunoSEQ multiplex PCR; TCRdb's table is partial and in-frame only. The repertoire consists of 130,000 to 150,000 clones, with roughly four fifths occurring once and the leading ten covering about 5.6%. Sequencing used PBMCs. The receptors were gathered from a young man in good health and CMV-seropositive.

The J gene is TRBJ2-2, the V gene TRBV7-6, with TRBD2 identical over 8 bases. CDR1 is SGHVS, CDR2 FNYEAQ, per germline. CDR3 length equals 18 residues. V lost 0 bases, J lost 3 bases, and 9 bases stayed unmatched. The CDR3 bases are TGTGCCAGCAGCTTAGCGCCTCGGACTAGCCGATACACCGGGGAGCTGTTTTTT. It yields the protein CASSLAPRTSRYTGELFF.

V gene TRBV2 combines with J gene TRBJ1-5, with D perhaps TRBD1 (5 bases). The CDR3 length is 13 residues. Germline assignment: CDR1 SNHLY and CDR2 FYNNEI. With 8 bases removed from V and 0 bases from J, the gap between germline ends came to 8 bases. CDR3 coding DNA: TGTGCCAGCCAGGGATATAGCAATCAGCCCCAGCATTTT. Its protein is CASQGYSNQPQHF.

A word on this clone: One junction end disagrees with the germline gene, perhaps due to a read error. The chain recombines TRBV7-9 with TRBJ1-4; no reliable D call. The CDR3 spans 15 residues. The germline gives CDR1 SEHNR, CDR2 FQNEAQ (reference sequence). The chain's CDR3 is CSSTSRGSGDEKLFF. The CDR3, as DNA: TGTTCCAGCACCTCTAGAGGGAGCGGGGATGAAAAACTGTTTTTT.

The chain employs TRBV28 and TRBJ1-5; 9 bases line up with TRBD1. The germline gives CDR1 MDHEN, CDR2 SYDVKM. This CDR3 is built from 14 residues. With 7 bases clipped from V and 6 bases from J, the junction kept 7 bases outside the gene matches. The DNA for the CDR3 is TGTGCCAGCAACGTCCCGGGACAGGGTCAGCCCCAGCATTTT. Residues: CASNVPGQGQPQHF.

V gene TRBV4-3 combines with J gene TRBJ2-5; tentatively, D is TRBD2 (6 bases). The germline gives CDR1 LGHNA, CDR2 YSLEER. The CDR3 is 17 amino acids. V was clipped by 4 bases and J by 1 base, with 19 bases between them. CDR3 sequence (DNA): TGCGCCAGCAGCCCTGACGCGGGGAGACCGTTCCAAGAGACCCAGTACTTC. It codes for CASSPDAGRPFQETQYF.

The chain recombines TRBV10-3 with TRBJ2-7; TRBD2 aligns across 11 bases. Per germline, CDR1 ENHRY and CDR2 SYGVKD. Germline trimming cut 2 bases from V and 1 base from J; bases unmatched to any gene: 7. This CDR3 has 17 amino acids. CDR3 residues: CAISETGRLAGSYEQYF. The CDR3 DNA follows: TGTGCCATCAGTGAGACAGGGCGACTAGCGGGATCCTACGAGCAGTACTTC.

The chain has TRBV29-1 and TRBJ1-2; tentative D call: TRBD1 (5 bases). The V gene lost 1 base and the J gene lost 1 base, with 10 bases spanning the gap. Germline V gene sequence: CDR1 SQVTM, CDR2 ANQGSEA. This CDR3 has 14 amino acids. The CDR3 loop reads CSVEGRGVNYGYTF. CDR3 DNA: TGCAGCGTTGAAGGAAGGGGTGTTAACTATGGCTACACCTTC.

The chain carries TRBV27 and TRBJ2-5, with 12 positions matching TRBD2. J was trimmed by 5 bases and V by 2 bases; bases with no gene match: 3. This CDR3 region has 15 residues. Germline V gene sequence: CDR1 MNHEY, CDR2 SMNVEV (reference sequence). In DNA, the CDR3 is TGTGCCAGCAGTTTACTAGCGGGGGGGTTGGAGACCCAGTACTTC. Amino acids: CASSLLAGGLETQYF.

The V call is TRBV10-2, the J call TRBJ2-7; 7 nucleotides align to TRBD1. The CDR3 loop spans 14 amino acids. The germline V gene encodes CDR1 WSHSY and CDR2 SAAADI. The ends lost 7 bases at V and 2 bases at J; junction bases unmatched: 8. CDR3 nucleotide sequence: TGCGCCAGCATTCCCGGGACAGCCCCCTACGAGCAGTACTTC. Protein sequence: CASIPGTAPYEQYF.

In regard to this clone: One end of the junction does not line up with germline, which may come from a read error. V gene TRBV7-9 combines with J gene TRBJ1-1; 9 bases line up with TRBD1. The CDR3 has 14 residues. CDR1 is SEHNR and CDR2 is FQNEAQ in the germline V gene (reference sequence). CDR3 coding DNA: TGTTCCAGCAGCTTAGGGACAGGGCATCTTGAAGCTTTCTTT. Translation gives CSSSLGTGHLEAFF.

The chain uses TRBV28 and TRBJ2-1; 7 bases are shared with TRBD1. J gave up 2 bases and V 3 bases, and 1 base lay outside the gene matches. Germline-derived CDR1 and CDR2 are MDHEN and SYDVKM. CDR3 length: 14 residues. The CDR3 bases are TGTGCCAGCAGTTTTGGGACAGCCTACAATGAGCAGTTCTTC. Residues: CASSFGTAYNEQFF.

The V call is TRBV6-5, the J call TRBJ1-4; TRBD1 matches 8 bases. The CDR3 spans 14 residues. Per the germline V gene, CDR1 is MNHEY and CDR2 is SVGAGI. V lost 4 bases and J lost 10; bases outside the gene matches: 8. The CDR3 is CASSSTGATGKLFF. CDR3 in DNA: TGTGCCAGCAGTTCGACAGGGGCGACGGGAAAACTGTTTTTT.

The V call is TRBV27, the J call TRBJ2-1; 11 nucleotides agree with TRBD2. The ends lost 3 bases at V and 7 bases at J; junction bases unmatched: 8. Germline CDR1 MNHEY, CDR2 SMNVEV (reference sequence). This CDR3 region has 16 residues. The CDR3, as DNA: TGTGCCAGCAGTTTCTTCGCTAGCGGGGGGAGGAATGAGCAGTTCTTC. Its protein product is CASSFFASGGRNEQFF.

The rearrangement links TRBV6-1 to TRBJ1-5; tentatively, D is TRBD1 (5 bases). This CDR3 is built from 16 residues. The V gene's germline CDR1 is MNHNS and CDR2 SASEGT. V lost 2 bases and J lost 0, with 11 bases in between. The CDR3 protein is CASSEYRPASNQPQHF. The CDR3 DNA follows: TGTGCCAGCAGTGAATACAGGCCTGCTAGCAATCAGCCCCAGCATTTT.

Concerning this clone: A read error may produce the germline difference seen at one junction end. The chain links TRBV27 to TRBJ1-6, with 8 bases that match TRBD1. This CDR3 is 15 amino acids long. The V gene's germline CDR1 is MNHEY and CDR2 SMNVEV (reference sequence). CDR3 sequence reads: CATSPGQGANSPLHF. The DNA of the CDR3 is TGTGCCACCAGTCCAGGGCAGGGGGCAAATTCACCCCTCCACTTT.

The DNA for the CDR3 is TGTGCCTGTGCAGGGGGCAGATTCTACGAGCAGTACTTC. Its protein is CACAGGRFYEQYF. The chain couples TRBV30 to TRBJ2-7, with TRBD1 identical over 8 bases. CDR1 GTSNPN and CDR2 SVGIG come from the germline V gene (reference sequence). This CDR3 has 13 residues. Trimming at V came to 6 bases and at J to 3 bases, leaving 7 bases not matched to a gene.

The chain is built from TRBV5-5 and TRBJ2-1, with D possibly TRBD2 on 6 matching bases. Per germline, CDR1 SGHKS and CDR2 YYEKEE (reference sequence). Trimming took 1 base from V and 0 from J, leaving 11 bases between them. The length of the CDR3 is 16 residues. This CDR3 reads CASSLFGDFSYNEQFF. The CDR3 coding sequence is TGTGCCAGCAGCTTGTTCGGGGACTTCTCCTACAATGAGCAGTTCTTC.

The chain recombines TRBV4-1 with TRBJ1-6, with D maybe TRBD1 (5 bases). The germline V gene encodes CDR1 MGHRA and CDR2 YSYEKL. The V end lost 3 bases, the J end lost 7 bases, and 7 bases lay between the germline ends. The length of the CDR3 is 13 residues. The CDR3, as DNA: TGCGCCAGCAGCCACAGGGCGAATTCACCCCTCCACTTT. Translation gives CASSHRANSPLHF.